A single sample gave rise to the 9 T cell receptor beta chains below, sequenced in a study of T cell responses to AZD1222 COVID-19 vaccine (dated by TCRdb to 2020 to 2022). The sample's time point label is to be understood as: baseline before first vaccination. Libraries were constructed by the immunoSEQ multiplex PCR assay. TCRdb's version of the immuneACCESS table is confined to in-frame rearrangements and falls short of the full clone set. An unresolved V gene accounts for under half of the shortfall where checked; the remainder is of unknown origin. The sample contains about 120,000 clones, 80% to 95% of them found a single time. 14% of the sample is taken by the ten largest. The source material was peripheral blood, sampled on day 0 of AZD1222 vaccination. The receptors shown here come from an adult in good health.

The V and J genes are TRBV5-1 and TRBJ1-5, with TRBD1 identical over 8 bases. J lost 0 bases, V lost 1 base, and 12 bases had no gene match. From germline, CDR1 is SGHRS and CDR2 YFSETQ. There are 19 residues in the CDR3. The CDR3, as DNA: TGCGCCAGCAGCTTGTACCCCCAGGGGGCGCGGGATAGCAATCAGCCCCAGCATTTT. The encoded protein is CASSLYPQGARDSNQPQHF.

The chain links TRBV28 to TRBJ1-6, with 8 bases that match TRBD1. V dropped 4 bases and J dropped 7; count of bases not matched to a gene: 6. Germline-derived CDR1 and CDR2 are MDHEN and SYDVKM. There are 15 residues in the CDR3. This CDR3 reads CASSSPTGGNSPLHF. The CDR3 nucleotides read TGTGCCAGCAGTTCTCCCACAGGGGGGAATTCACCCCTCCACTTT. Using reference TRBV28 and TRBJ1-6 for the parts outside the CDR3, the full variable domain is DVKVTQSSRYLVKRTGEKVFLECVQDMDHENMFWYRQDPGLGLRLIYFSYDVKMKEKGDIPEGYSVSREKKERFSLILESASTNQTSMYLCASSSPTGGNSPLHFGNGTRLTVT.

V and J are TRBV27 and TRBJ2-3; maybe TRBD1 (6 bases). CDR1 and CDR2 (germline): MNHEY, SMNVEV (reference sequence). CDR3 length equals 16 residues. Trimming took off 3 bases at V and 5 bases at J, with 18 bases between the two ends. This CDR3 is CASSLMGARPQDTQYF. CDR3 DNA sequence: TGTGCCAGCAGTTTGATGGGGGCGCGTCCCCAAGATACGCAGTATTTT.

V and J are TRBV6-2 or TRBV6-3 and TRBJ1-5; D is ambiguous. This CDR3 region has 14 residues. Germline V lookup: CDR1 MNHEY, CDR2 SVGEGT. V was pared by 3 bases and J by 2 bases, with 8 bases between. CDR3 region: CASSYWQGNQPQHF. DNA for the CDR3: TGTGCCAGCAGTTATTGGCAGGGCAATCAGCCCCAGCATTTT.

The V and J genes are TRBV4-1 and TRBJ2-7, with a tentative D call TRBD1 (6 bases). Looked up from germline, CDR1 is MGHRA and CDR2 is YSYEKL. This CDR3 is built from 15 residues. The V end lost 0 bases, the J end lost 4 bases, and 13 bases lay between the germline ends. CDR3 region: CASSQDGGRGYEQYF. The CDR3 region has the DNA TGCGCCAGCAGCCAAGATGGAGGCAGGGGATACGAGCAGTACTTC.

This clone appeared a single time. This sequence joins TRBV11-3 and TRBJ1-1; D not resolved. Trimming stripped 5 bases from V and 1 base from J, with 8 bases between. The germline CDR1 and CDR2 sequences are SGHNT and YENEEA. The CDR3 extends over 13 amino acids. Here the CDR3 DNA reads TGTGCCAGCAGCACGTACGAGAACACTGAAGCTTTCTTT. It codes for CASSTYENTEAFF.

V and J are TRBV4-3 and TRBJ1-2; D not resolved. CDR3 length: 16 amino acids. The V gene's germline CDR1 is LGHNA and CDR2 YSLEER. The ends were cut back, 3 bases at V and 7 bases at J, with 21 bases in the middle. CDR3 loop: CASSHTPESLLGGYTF. The DNA for the CDR3 is TGCGCCAGCAGCCATACACCAGAGTCCCTCCTAGGTGGCTACACCTTC.

The chain carries TRBV7-2 and TRBJ2-2; no reliable D call. CDR1 SGHTA and CDR2 FQGNSA come from the germline V gene. The CDR3 runs to 14 residues. Trimming removed 0 bases from V and 2 bases from J, with 4 bases in between. The CDR3 reads CASSLAGNTGELFF. The CDR3 DNA reads as TGTGCCAGCAGCTTAGCTGGAAACACCGGGGAGCTGTTTTTT.

This clone showed up just once. V is TRBV28 and J is TRBJ1-1; tentative D call: TRBD1 (6 bases). The CDR3 loop spans 12 amino acids. The V gene lost 10 bases and the J gene lost 4 bases, with 13 bases spanning the gap. Germline V gene sequence: CDR1 MDHEN, CDR2 SYDVKM. The DNA for the CDR3 is TGTGCCACGACGGCAGGGGTCACTGAAGCTTTCTTT. It encodes CATTAGVTEAFF.